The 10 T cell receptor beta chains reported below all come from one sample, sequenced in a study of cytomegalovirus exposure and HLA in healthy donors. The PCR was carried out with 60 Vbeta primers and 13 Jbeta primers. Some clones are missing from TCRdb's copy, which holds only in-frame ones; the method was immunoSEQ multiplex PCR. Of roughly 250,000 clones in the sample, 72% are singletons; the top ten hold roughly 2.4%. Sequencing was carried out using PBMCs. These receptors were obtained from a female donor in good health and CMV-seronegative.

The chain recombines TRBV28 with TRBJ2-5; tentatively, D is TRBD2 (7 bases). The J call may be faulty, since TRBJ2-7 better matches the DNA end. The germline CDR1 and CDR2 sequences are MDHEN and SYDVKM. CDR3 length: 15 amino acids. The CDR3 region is CASRGGGGSNYEQYF. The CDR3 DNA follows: TGTGCCAGCAGAGGGGGGGGCGGGAGTAATTACGAGCAGTACTTC.

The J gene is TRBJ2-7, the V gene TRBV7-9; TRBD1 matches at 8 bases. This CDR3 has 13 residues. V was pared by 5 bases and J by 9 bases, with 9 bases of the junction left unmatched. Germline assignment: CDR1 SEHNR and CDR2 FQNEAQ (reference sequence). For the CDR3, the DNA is TGTGCCAGCAGCAGACAGACAGGGGAATCGCAGTACTTC. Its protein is CASSRQTGESQYF.

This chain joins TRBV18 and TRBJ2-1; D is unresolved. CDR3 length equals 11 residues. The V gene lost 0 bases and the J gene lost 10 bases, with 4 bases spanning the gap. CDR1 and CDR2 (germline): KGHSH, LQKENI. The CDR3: CASSPPGEQFF. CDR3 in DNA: TGTGCCAGCTCACCACCGGGCGAGCAGTTCTTC.

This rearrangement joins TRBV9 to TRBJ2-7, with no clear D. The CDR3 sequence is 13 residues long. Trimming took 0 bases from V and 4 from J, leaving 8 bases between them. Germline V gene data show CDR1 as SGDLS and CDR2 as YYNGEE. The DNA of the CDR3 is TGTGCCAGCAGCGTAGCCCCGGTTTACGAGCAGTACTTC. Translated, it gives CASSVAPVYEQYF.

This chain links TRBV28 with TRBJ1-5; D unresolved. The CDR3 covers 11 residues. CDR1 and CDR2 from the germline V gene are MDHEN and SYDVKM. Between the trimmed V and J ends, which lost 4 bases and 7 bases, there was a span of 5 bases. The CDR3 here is CASSSFQPQHF. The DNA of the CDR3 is TGTGCCAGCAGTTCCTTCCAGCCCCAGCATTTT.

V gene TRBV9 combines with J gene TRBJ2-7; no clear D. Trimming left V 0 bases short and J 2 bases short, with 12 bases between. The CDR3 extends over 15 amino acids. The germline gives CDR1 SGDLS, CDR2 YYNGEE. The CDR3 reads CASSVESFGAYEQYF. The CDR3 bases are TGTGCCAGCAGCGTAGAATCGTTTGGAGCCTACGAGCAGTACTTC.

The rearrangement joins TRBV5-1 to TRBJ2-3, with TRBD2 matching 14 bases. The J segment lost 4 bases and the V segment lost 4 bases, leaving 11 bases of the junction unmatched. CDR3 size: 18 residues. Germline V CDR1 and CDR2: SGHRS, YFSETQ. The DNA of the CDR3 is TGCGCCAGCAGCAATCCGGGACTAGCGGGAGTGTTGTCAGATACGCAGTATTTT. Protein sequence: CASSNPGLAGVLSDTQYF.

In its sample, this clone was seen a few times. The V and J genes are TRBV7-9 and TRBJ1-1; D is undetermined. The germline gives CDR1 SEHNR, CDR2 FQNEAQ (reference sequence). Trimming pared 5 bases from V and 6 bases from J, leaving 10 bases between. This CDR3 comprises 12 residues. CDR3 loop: CASSLPTAEAFF. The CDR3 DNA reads TGTGCCAGCAGCCTCCCAACTGCTGAAGCTTTCTTT.

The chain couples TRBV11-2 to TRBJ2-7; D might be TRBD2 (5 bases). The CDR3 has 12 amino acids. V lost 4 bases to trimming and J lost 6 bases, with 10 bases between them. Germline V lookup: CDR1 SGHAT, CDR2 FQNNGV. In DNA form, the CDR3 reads TGTGCCAGCAGCTCCGAGGCGGGCGAGCAGTACTTC. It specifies CASSSEAGEQYF.

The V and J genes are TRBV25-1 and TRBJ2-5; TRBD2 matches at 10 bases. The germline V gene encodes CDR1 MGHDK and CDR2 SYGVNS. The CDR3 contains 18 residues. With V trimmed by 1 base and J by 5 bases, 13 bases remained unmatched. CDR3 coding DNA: TGTGCCAGCAGTGAATCGGTTTTGGCTAGCGGGAGCGGGGAGACCCAGTACTTC. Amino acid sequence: CASSESVLASGSGETQYF.